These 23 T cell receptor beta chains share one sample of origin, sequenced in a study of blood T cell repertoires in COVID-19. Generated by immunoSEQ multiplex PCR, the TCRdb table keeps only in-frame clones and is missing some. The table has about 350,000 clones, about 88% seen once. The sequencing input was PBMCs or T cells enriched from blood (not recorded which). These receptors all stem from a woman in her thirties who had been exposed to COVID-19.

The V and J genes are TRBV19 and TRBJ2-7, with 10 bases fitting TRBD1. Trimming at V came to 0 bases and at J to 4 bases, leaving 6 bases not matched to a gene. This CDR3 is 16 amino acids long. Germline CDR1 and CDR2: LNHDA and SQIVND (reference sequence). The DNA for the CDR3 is TGTGCCAGTAGTATAGAGTGGGACAGGGGTAGGTACGAGCAGTACTTC. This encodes CASSIEWDRGRYEQYF.

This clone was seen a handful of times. CDR3 protein: CASSWTGTGRVFNQPQHF. Here the CDR3 DNA reads TGTGCCAGCAGTTGGACAGGGACCGGTCGGGTTTTCAATCAGCCCCAGCATTTT. V usage is TRBV28 and J usage is TRBJ1-5, with 8 nucleotides matching TRBD1. Germline CDR1 and CDR2: MDHEN and SYDVKM. V dropped 4 bases and J dropped 3; count of bases not matched to a gene: 14. The CDR3 is 18 residues long.

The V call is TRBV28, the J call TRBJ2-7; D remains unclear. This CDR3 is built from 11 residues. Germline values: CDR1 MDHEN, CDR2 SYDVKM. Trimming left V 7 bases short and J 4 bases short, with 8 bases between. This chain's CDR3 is CASNSRYEQYF. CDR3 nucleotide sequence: TGTGCCAGCAATTCCCGTTACGAGCAGTACTTC.

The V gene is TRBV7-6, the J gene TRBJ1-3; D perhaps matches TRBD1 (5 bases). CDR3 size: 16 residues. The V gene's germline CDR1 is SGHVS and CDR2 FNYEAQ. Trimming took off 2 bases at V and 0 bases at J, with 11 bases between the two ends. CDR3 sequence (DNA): TGTGCCAGCAGCTTAACCGACAGCCGCTCTGGAAACACCATATATTTT. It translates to CASSLTDSRSGNTIYF.

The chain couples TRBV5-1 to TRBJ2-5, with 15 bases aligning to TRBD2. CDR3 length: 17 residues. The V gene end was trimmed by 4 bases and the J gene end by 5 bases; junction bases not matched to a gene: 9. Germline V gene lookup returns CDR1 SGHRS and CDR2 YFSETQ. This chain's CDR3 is CASSTRTSGRADETQYF. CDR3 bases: TGCGCCAGCAGCACCCGGACTAGCGGGAGGGCCGATGAGACCCAGTACTTC. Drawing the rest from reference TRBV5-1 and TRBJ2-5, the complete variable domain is KAGVTQTPRYLIKTRGQQVTLSCSPISGHRSVSWYQQTPGQGLQFLFEYFSETQRNKGNFPGRFSGRQFSNSRSEMNVSTLELGDSALYLCASSTRTSGRADETQYFGPGTRLLVL.

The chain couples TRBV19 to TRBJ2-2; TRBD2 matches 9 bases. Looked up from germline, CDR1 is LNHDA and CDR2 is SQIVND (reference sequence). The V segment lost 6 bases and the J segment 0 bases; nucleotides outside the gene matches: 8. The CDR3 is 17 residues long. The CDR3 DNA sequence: TGTGCCAGTAGCCCCACGGGACTAGCTACGAACACCGGGGAGCTGTTTTTT. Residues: CASSPTGLATNTGELFF.

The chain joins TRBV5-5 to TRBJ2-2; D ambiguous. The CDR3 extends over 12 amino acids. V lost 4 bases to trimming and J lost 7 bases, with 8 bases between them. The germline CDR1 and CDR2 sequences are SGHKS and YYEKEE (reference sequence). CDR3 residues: CASSPYGGELFF. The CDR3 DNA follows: TGTGCCAGCAGCCCCTACGGCGGGGAGCTGTTTTTT.

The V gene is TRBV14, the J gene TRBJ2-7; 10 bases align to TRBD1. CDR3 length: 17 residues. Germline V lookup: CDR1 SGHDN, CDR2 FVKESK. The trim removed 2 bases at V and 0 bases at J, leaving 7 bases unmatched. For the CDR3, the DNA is TGTGCCAGCAGCCAATATATAGGACAGGGGGGCTCCTACGAGCAGTACTTC. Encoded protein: CASSQYIGQGGSYEQYF.

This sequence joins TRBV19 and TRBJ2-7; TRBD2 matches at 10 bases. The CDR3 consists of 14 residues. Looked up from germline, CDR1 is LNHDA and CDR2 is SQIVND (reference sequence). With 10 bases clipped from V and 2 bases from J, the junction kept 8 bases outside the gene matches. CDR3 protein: CATAGLAPTYEQYF. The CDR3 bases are TGTGCCACCGCGGGACTAGCGCCTACCTACGAGCAGTACTTC.

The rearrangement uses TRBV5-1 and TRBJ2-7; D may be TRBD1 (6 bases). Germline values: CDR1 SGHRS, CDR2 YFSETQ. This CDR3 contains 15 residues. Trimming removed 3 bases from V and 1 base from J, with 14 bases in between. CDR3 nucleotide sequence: TGCGCCAGCAGCTCGGTGGGGGCCAGTTCCTACGAGCAGTACTTC. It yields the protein CASSSVGASSYEQYF.

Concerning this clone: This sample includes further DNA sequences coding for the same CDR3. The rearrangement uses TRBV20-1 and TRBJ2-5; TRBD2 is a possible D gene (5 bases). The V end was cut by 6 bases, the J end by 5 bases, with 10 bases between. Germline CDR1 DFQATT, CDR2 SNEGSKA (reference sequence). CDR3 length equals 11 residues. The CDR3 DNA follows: TGCAGTGCCCCCCCGGGGGAGACCCAGTACTTC. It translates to CSAPPGETQYF.

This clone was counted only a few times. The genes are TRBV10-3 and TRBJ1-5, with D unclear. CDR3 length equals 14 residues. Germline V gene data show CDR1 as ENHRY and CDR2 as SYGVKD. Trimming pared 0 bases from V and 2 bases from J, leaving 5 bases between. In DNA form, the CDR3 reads TGTGCCATCAGTGAGTCACTGGGCAATCAGCCCCAGCATTTT. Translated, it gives CAISESLGNQPQHF.

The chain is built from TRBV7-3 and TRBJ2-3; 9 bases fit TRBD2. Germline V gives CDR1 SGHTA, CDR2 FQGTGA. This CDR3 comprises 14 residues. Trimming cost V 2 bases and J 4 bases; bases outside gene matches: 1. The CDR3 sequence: CASSLGTSSDTQYF. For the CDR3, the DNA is TGTGCCAGCAGCTTAGGGACTAGCTCAGATACGCAGTATTTT.

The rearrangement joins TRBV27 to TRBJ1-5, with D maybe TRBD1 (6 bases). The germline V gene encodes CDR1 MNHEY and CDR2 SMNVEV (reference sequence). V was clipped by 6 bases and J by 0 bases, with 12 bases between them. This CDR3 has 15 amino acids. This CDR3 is CASSSGQYSNQPQHF. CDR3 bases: TGTGCCAGCAGCTCGGGACAATATAGCAATCAGCCCCAGCATTTT.

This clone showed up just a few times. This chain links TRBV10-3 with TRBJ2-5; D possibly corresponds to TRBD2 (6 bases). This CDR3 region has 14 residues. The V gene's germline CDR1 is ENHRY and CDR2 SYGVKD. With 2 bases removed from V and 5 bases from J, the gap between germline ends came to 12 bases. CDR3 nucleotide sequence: TGTGCCATCAGTGAGGAGGTGGGGAGGGAGACCCAGTACTTC. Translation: CAISEEVGRETQYF.

The CDR3 loop reads CASSVGQLTDTQYF. Here the CDR3 DNA reads TGTGCCAGCAGCGTGGGACAGCTCACAGATACGCAGTATTTT. The chain uses TRBV9 and TRBJ2-3, with 7 bases that match TRBD1. The CDR3 length is 14 residues. V gave up 2 bases and J gave up 2 bases; unmatched junction bases: 2. Germline V gene sequence: CDR1 SGDLS, CDR2 YYNGEE.

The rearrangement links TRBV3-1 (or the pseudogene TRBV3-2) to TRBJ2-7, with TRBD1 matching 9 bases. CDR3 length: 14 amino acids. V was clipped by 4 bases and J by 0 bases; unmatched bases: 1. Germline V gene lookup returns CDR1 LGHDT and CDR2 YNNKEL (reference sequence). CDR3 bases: TGTGCCAGCAGCCGGGACAGGGCCTCCTACGAGCAGTACTTC. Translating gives CASSRDRASYEQYF.

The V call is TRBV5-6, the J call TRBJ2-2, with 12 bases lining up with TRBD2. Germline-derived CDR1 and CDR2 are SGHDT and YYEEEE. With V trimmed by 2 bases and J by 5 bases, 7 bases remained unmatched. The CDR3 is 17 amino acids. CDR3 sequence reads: CASSFPMTSGSTGELFF. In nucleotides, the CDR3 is TGTGCCAGCAGCTTCCCCATGACTAGCGGGAGTACCGGGGAGCTGTTTTTT.

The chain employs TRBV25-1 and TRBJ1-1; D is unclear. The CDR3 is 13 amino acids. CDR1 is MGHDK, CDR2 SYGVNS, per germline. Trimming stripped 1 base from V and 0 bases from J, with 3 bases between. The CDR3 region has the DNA TGTGCCAGCAGTGAATGGCTGAACACTGAAGCTTTCTTT. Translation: CASSEWLNTEAFF.

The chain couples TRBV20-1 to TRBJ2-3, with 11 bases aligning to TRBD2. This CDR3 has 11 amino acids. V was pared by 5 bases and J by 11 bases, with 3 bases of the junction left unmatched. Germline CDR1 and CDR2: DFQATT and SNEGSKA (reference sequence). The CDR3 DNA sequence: TGCAGTGCTGTCCTAGCGGGAGGGCAGTATTTT. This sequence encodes CSAVLAGGQYF.

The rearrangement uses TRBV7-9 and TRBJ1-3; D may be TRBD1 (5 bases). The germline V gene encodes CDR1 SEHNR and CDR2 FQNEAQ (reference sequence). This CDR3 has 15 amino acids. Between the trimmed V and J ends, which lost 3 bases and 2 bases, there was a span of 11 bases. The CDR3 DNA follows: TGTGCCAGCAGCTTTACGGGGGTTCCTGGAAACACCATATATTTT. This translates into CASSFTGVPGNTIYF.

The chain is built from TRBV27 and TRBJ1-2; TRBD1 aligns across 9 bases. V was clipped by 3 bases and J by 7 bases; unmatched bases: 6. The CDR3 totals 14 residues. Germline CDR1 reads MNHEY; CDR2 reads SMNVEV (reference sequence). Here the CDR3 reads CASSFWGQGLGYTF. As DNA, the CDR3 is TGTGCCAGCAGTTTTTGGGGACAGGGCCTTGGCTACACCTTC.

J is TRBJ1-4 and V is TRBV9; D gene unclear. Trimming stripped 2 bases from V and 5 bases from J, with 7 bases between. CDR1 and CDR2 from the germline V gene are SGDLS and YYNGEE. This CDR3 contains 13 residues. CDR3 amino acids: CASSVTSNEKLFF. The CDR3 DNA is TGTGCCAGCAGCGTCACGAGCAATGAAAAACTGTTTTTT.